These 19 T cell receptor beta chains came from one sample sequenced in a study of blood T cells in healthy people across ages. The use of a sample-barcoded 5' primer and a J-beta primer mix characterized a second PCR of roughly 6 to 11 cycles. Using its own MiXCR run on the 5' RACE reads, TCRdb lists one record per CDR3 protein. The sample lists some 700,000 distinct CDR3 sequences, over 20% occurring once. Sequencing input: blood. The receptors derive from a man between 65 and 85 years old in good health.

This rearrangement joins TRBV7-9 to TRBJ2-7; a possible D gene is TRBD1 (6 bases). The J call may be mistaken, given a closer DNA end match to TRBJ2-5. CDR1 and CDR2 from the germline V gene are SEHNR and FQNEAQ (reference sequence). The CDR3 length is 14 residues. The CDR3 region is CASSLNSRGETQYF. The CDR3, as DNA: TGTGCCAGCAGCCTTAACTCCAGGGGAGAGACCCAGTACTTC.

Concerning this clonotype itself: The junction shows a germline mismatch at one end, possibly a read error. J is TRBJ2-7 and V is TRBV4-1; the D is unclear. Looked up from germline, CDR1 is MGHRA and CDR2 is YSYEKL. The CDR3 totals 16 residues. The CDR3 here is CASSQEIPVRTYGQYF. In DNA, the CDR3 is TGCGCCAGCAGCCAAGAAATCCCCGTCCGAACCTACGGGCAGTACTTC.

This chain uses TRBV7-9 with TRBJ1-6, with 9 bases identical to TRBD1. Germline CDR1 is SEHNR and CDR2 is FQNEAQ (reference sequence). Trimming cost V 5 bases and J 9 bases; bases outside gene matches: 5. The CDR3 totals 14 residues. The CDR3 reads CASSSRTGVSPLHF. CDR3 coding DNA: TGTGCCAGCAGCAGTAGGACAGGGGTTTCACCCCTCCACTTT.

The chain carries TRBV14 and TRBJ2-1, with 9 positions matching TRBD2. The CDR3 extends over 17 amino acids. V lost 4 bases to trimming and J lost 6 bases; unmatched junction nucleotides: 13. Per germline, CDR1 SGHDN and CDR2 FVKESK. The CDR3 here is CASSPTLTSGRRNEQFF. In DNA, the CDR3 is TGTGCCAGCAGCCCTACTCTGACTAGCGGCCGTCGCAATGAGCAGTTCTTC.

This clonotype appeared many times. This chain joins TRBV11-2 and TRBJ2-3; TRBD2 agrees at 11 bases. V lost 5 bases, J lost 0 bases, and 4 bases stayed unmatched. CDR3 length: 16 amino acids. CDR1 and CDR2 from the germline V gene are SGHAT and FQNNGV. CDR3 sequence: CASSLLAGASTDTQYF. The CDR3 region has the DNA TGTGCCAGCAGCCTACTAGCGGGGGCTAGCACAGATACGCAGTATTTT.

The V and J genes are TRBV7-7 and TRBJ2-5; TRBD2 might be the D (6 bases). Germline assignment: CDR1 SSHAT and CDR2 FNYEAQ (reference sequence). The V end lost 4 bases, the J end lost 7 bases, and 13 bases lay between the germline ends. The CDR3 extends over 13 amino acids. The CDR3 here is CASSSGDWRTQYF. The CDR3 DNA sequence: TGTGCCAGCAGCTCCGGGGACTGGAGGACCCAGTACTTC.

This chain joins TRBV7-9 and TRBJ2-3; unclear D gene. V was trimmed by 2 bases and J by 6 bases, leaving 18 bases between them. Germline V gene lookup returns CDR1 SEHNR and CDR2 FQNEAQ (reference sequence). This CDR3 contains 16 residues. The CDR3 DNA reads TGTGCCAGCAGCTTAACCCTCGTCTTGTCTCTGGATACGCAGTATTTT. This sequence encodes CASSLTLVLSLDTQYF.

Concerning this clonotype itself: The final CDR3 position lacks the conserved phenylalanine or tryptophan, pointing to a likely read error. The V call is TRBV29-1, the J call TRBJ2-5; D not resolved. The germline gives CDR1 SQVTM, CDR2 ANQGSEA. Between the trimmed V and J ends, which lost 4 bases and 4 bases, there was a span of 7 bases. The CDR3 runs 11 residues. The CDR3 nucleotides read TGCAGCGTTGCGCCCAGAGAGACCCAGTACCTC. It is translated as CSVAPRETQYL.

This clonotype has at least ten counts. This chain joins TRBV7-2 and TRBJ1-5; maybe TRBD1 (5 bases). This CDR3 contains 13 residues. V was clipped by 3 bases and J by 9 bases, with 12 bases between them. The V gene's germline CDR1 is SGHTA and CDR2 FQGNSA. The CDR3: CASSFQGSRPQHF. CDR3 DNA: TGTGCCAGCAGCTTCCAGGGCTCTCGGCCCCAGCATTTT.

This clonotype was recorded a few times. The chain joins TRBV2 to TRBJ1-4; D remains unclear. The CDR3 extends over 14 amino acids. Trimming stripped 6 bases from V and 0 bases from J, with 8 bases between. The germline V gene has CDR1 SNHLY and CDR2 FYNNEI. Written as DNA, the CDR3 is TGTGCCAGCAGCCAGGCTACAACTAATGAAAAACTGTTTTTT. Its translation is CASSQATTNEKLFF.

The gene calls are TRBV28 and TRBJ2-7; 8 bases agree with TRBD1. The J segment lost 3 bases and the V segment lost 5 bases, leaving 9 bases of the junction unmatched. In germline, CDR1 is MDHEN, CDR2 SYDVKM. The CDR3 totals 15 residues. DNA of the CDR3: TGTGCCAGCAGTGCGTTCCGCAGGGGGCGCTACGAGCAGTACTTC. It translates to CASSAFRRGRYEQYF.

This clonotype was seen a handful of times. The rearrangement joins TRBV7-9 to TRBJ1-4; 7 bases match TRBD1. The V segment lost 6 bases and the J segment 5 bases; nucleotides outside the gene matches: 18. Looked up from germline, CDR1 is SEHNR and CDR2 is FQNEAQ (reference sequence). This CDR3 region has 18 residues. This CDR3 is CASSPKGASVGYNEKLFF. CDR3 DNA sequence: TGTGCCAGCAGTCCAAAGGGGGCCTCGGTGGGATACAATGAAAAACTGTTTTTT.

Only a few counts were recorded for this clonotype. This chain uses TRBV4-1 with TRBJ2-2; D is ambiguous. Trimming cost V 1 base and J 4 bases, with 10 bases left between them. From germline, CDR1 is MGHRA and CDR2 YSYEKL. The CDR3 totals 15 residues. The CDR3 reads CASSQGDLATGELFF. The CDR3 DNA sequence: TGCGCCAGCAGCCAAGGAGATCTGGCCACCGGGGAGCTGTTTTTT.

J is TRBJ2-3 and V is TRBV9; 7 bases are a match to TRBD2. The CDR3 spans 15 residues. With 0 bases clipped from V and 5 bases from J, the junction kept 6 bases outside the gene matches. Germline CDR1 is SGDLS and CDR2 is YYNGEE. CDR3: CASSVGGGWGDTQYF. The CDR3 DNA follows: TGTGCCAGCAGCGTAGGGGGGGGTTGGGGAGATACGCAGTATTTT.

This clonotype was seen a handful of times. The genes are TRBV20-1 and TRBJ1-5, with 7 bases matching TRBD1. Germline V lookup: CDR1 DFQATT, CDR2 SNEGSKA (reference sequence). V lost 3 bases and J lost 4; bases outside the gene matches: 18. This CDR3 contains 18 residues. The CDR3 reads CSASPGRQGLSRNQPQHF. The CDR3 region has the DNA TGCAGTGCTAGTCCCGGGAGACAGGGCCTATCGCGGAATCAGCCCCAGCATTTT.

This clonotype was seen only a few times. The chain recombines TRBV12-3 or TRBV12-4 with TRBJ2-7, with D possibly matching TRBD2 (5 bases). Trimming took 3 bases from V and 4 from J, leaving 13 bases between them. The CDR3 has 14 amino acids. The CDR3 reads CASSLGRDIYEQYF. In DNA form, the CDR3 reads TGTGCCAGCAGTTTGGGGAGAGATATTTACGAGCAGTACTTC.

The V gene is TRBV13, the J gene TRBJ2-7, with 8 bases matching TRBD2. The CDR3 is 16 amino acids. The V gene's germline CDR1 is PRHDT and CDR2 FYEKMQ (reference sequence). J was trimmed by 3 bases and V by 0 bases; bases with no gene match: 7. In nucleotides, the CDR3 is TGTGCCAGCAGCTTAGGCCGTAGTAGCGGGAACTACGAGCAGTACTTC. It translates to CASSLGRSSGNYEQYF.

This clonotype was observed a few times. This chain links TRBV29-1 with TRBJ2-5, with D hard to call. Germline lookup yields CDR1 SQVTM and CDR2 ANQGSEA. The CDR3 sequence is 12 residues long. V lost 8 bases and J 3 bases, leaving 13 bases between the germline ends. The CDR3 bases are TGCAGCTCCCGGTGGGCCGAAGAGACCCAGTACTTC. Its protein product is CSSRWAEETQYF.

The sample holds a few counts of this clonotype. This chain joins TRBV5-1 and TRBJ1-1; weak D call: TRBD1 (6 bases). This CDR3 region has 15 residues. The germline V gene has CDR1 SGHRS and CDR2 YFSETQ. Trimming took off 3 bases at V and 5 bases at J, with 17 bases between the two ends. The CDR3 nucleotides read TGCGCCAGCAGCTCCGTCGCGGGGGGCGCGACTGAAGCTTTCTTT. Protein sequence: CASSSVAGGATEAFF.